This T cell receptor beta chain was captured in a study of regulatory T cells in long-lasting Graves disease. Study-level information: For under 3 months, newly diagnosed Graves' patients had been taking antithyroid drugs.

This clonotype was detected ten times or more. Arm-PCR of CDR3 regions and iRepertoire HTBI primers were the basis on which TCR beta libraries were built. TCRdb redid the calling of the multiplex PCR reads with MiXCR, one entry per CDR3 protein. The sample consists of around 470,000 distinct CDR3 sequences, about 14% of them appearing once. Indicated time point: newly diagnosed GD, antithyroid drugs for less than 3 months. RNA from PBMCs was the source of the TCR library. The sample also formed part of further work on T cells in Graves' hyperthyroidism and ophthalmopathy.

This clonotype was obtained from a woman in her forties or fifties with Graves disease. Sequenced here: peripheral blood mononuclear cells (PBMCs), sampled at new diagnosis, from a patient treated with antithyroid drugs.

CDR3 residues: CASSGYTGGGQPQHF. The CDR3 nucleotides are TGTGCCAGCAGTGGCTATACAGGGGGCGGCCAGCCCCAGCATTTT. The chain carries TRBV6-2 or TRBV6-3 and TRBJ1-5, with 9 positions matching TRBD1. Germline V gene data show CDR1 as MNHEY and CDR2 as SVGEGT. The CDR3 length is 15 residues. Trimming removed 5 bases from V and 7 bases from J; junction bases left unmatched: 9.